This entry lists 13 T cell receptor beta chains sequenced from one sample in a study of beta chain features in type 1 diabetes. Expressed TCRB transcripts got sequenced, as all isolated RNA was reverse transcribed. Some clones are missing from TCRdb's copy, which holds only in-frame ones; the method was immunoSEQ multiplex PCR. This sample has approximately 18,000 clones, with about 53% found just once. Sequenced sample: stem cell memory CD4+ T cells from blood. The origin of the receptors is a man aged 18 to 29 in good health.

The rearrangement links TRBV28 to TRBJ1-1; perhaps TRBD1 as D (5 bases). Germline CDR1 MDHEN, CDR2 SYDVKM. V was cut by 4 bases and J by 3 bases, with 12 bases left in between. The CDR3 is made up of 14 amino acids. CDR3: CASSSLQVDTEAFF. The CDR3 nucleotides read TGTGCCAGCAGTTCGTTACAGGTGGACACTGAAGCTTTCTTT. The full variable domain, completed using reference TRBV28 and TRBJ1-1, is DVKVTQSSRYLVKRTGEKVFLECVQDMDHENMFWYRQDPGLGLRLIYFSYDVKMKEKGDIPEGYSVSREKKERFSLILESASTNQTSMYLCASSSLQVDTEAFFGQGTRLTVV.

This rearrangement joins TRBV5-1 to TRBJ2-3, with 7 positions matching TRBD2. Germline CDR1 SGHRS, CDR2 YFSETQ. CDR3 size: 16 residues. After removal of 1 base from V and 7 bases from J, the junction contained 12 bases not matched to a gene. The CDR3 bases are TGCGCCAGCAGCTTGTATGGGGGGGGTCGTCCGCATACGCAGTATTTT. Its translation is CASSLYGGGRPHTQYF. The variable domain in full, with the rest retrieved from reference TRBV5-1 and TRBJ2-3, is KAGVTQTPRYLIKTRGQQVTLSCSPISGHRSVSWYQQTPGQGLQFLFEYFSETQRNKGNFPGRFSGRQFSNSRSEMNVSTLELGDSALYLCASSLYGGGRPHTQYFGPGTRLTVL.

J is TRBJ2-1 and V is TRBV28; 8 bases map to TRBD2. This CDR3 spans 16 amino acids. Trimming at V came to 6 bases and at J to 0 bases, leaving 7 bases not matched to a gene. The germline V gene has CDR1 MDHEN and CDR2 SYDVKM. Written as DNA, the CDR3 is TGTGCCAGCAGAACGGGAGGGGCCTCCTCCTACAATGAGCAGTTCTTC. Translated: CASRTGGASSYNEQFF.

The chain uses TRBV2 and TRBJ1-3, with D maybe TRBD1 (5 bases). Trimming shortened V by 2 bases and J by 5 bases, and 7 bases separated the two germline ends. The V gene's germline CDR1 is SNHLY and CDR2 FYNNEI. CDR3 size: 13 residues. The CDR3 loop reads CASSEQGRNTIYF. CDR3 coding DNA: TGTGCCAGCAGTGAACAGGGAAGAAACACCATATATTTT.

The V and J genes are TRBV7-2 and TRBJ1-1, with D possibly being TRBD1 (5 bases). The CDR3 covers 17 residues. Germline lookup yields CDR1 SGHTA and CDR2 FQGNSA. V was shortened by 0 bases and J by 1 base, with 15 bases between the two germline ends. CDR3 DNA sequence: TGTGCCAGCAGCTTAGCAGGGCAGGGACTGTGGAACACTGAAGCTTTCTTT. Its translation is CASSLAGQGLWNTEAFF.

The gene calls are TRBV27 and TRBJ2-1; 7 bases align to TRBD2. In germline, CDR1 is MNHEY, CDR2 SMNVEV (reference sequence). This CDR3 comprises 16 residues. Trimming at V came to 5 bases and at J to 7 bases, leaving 14 bases not matched to a gene. The CDR3 is CASSAPRRERSNEQFF. CDR3 nucleotide sequence: TGTGCCAGCAGTGCGCCTAGGCGGGAGAGATCGAATGAGCAGTTCTTC.

This clone was counted a few times. V is TRBV7-2 and J is TRBJ1-5; TRBD1 is a possible D gene (6 bases). There are 16 residues in the CDR3. CDR1 is SGHTA and CDR2 is FQGNSA in the germline V gene. V gave up 2 bases and J gave up 7 bases, with 18 bases separating them. The CDR3 DNA reads TGTGCCAGCAGCTTATTTGGGCAGGGGAACGGCCAGCCCCAGCATTTT. Amino acids: CASSLFGQGNGQPQHF.

This chain connects TRBV9 to TRBJ2-5, with 7 bases lining up with TRBD2. The germline gives CDR1 SGDLS, CDR2 YYNGEE. This CDR3 has 17 residues. Germline trimming cut 4 bases from V and 5 bases from J; bases unmatched to any gene: 17. Here the CDR3 DNA reads TGTGCCAGCAGCAAACAAAGGTGGGGGGGAGAGACGGAGACCCAGTACTTC. Amino acids: CASSKQRWGGETETQYF.

This clone showed up just a few times. The chain joins TRBV10-2 to TRBJ1-5; D uncertain. CDR3 length equals 15 residues. V was trimmed by 2 bases and J by 2 bases, leaving 10 bases between them. Germline V gene data show CDR1 as WSHSY and CDR2 as SAAADI. The CDR3 coding sequence is TGCGCCAGCAGTGAGATTCACAGCCGCAATCAGCCCCAGCATTTT. This translates into CASSEIHSRNQPQHF.

This clone is labeled as medium-sized. This chain joins TRBV7-2 and TRBJ2-7; 8 positions match TRBD2. V lost 5 bases and J lost 5; bases outside the gene matches: 5. Germline V gene sequence: CDR1 SGHTA, CDR2 FQGNSA. CDR3 size: 13 residues. The CDR3 is CASSGRRGDEQYF. As DNA, the CDR3 is TGTGCCAGCAGCGGGCGGCGGGGGGACGAGCAGTACTTC.

This clone has just a few counts. The chain recombines TRBV18 with TRBJ2-7, with 7 bases fitting TRBD1. The length of the CDR3 is 13 residues. The trim removed 3 bases at V and 3 bases at J, leaving 2 bases unmatched. Germline CDR1 and CDR2: KGHSH and LQKENI. CDR3 nucleotides: TGTGCCAGCTCACCGGGACAGTACTACGAGCAGTACTTC. Translation gives CASSPGQYYEQYF.

The chain joins TRBV7-2 to TRBJ2-3; 10 bases match TRBD2. Germline V lookup: CDR1 SGHTA, CDR2 FQGNSA. This CDR3 contains 19 residues. J was trimmed by 5 bases and V by 3 bases; bases with no gene match: 17. Here the CDR3 DNA reads TGTGCCAGCAGCTTTCTAGCGGGGGTTCCCGGATGGGGGGGAGATACGCAGTATTTT. Protein sequence: CASSFLAGVPGWGGDTQYF.

The chain links TRBV11-2 to TRBJ2-5; D is unresolved. Germline V CDR1 and CDR2: SGHAT, FQNNGV. This CDR3 is built from 13 residues. Trimming removed 5 bases at V and 4 bases at J, with 11 bases between. The CDR3 here is CASSSTNSETQYF. The CDR3 DNA reads as TGTGCCAGCAGCAGCACGAATTCAGAGACCCAGTACTTC.